Following are 11 T cell receptor beta chains from one sample sequenced in a study of blood T cell repertoires in COVID-19. Here immunoSEQ multiplex PCR was the method, and the copy in TCRdb shows in-frame clones only, minus some. The sample includes about 100,000 clones, 75% to 85% of them seen just once. Sequencing input: peripheral blood. These receptors were obtained from a man aged 60-69 years with acute or convalescent COVID-19.

The genes are TRBV18 and TRBJ1-1; D is possibly TRBD1 (6 bases). Between the trimmed V and J ends, which lost 3 bases and 3 bases, there was a span of 17 bases. The germline V gene encodes CDR1 KGHSH and CDR2 LQKENI. CDR3 length: 16 amino acids. The CDR3, as DNA: TGTGCCAGCTCACCGGTTGGGGGCCGAGGGGACACTGAAGCTTTCTTT. This encodes CASSPVGGRGDTEAFF.

The V gene is TRBV6-5, the J gene TRBJ2-7; 8 nucleotides match TRBD2. The length of the CDR3 is 15 residues. The V and J ends lost 6 bases and 4 bases, in that order; junction bases with no gene match: 11. CDR1 is MNHEY and CDR2 is SVGAGI in the germline V gene. CDR3 sequence reads: CASRPHRGGQYEQYF. DNA for the CDR3: TGTGCCAGCAGACCACATCGCGGGGGGCAGTACGAGCAGTACTTC.

The V and J genes are TRBV7-8 and TRBJ1-5; TRBD1 is a possible D gene (6 bases). The V gene lost 2 bases and the J gene lost 1 base, with 9 bases spanning the gap. Germline V gene lookup returns CDR1 SGHVS and CDR2 FQNEAQ. This CDR3 comprises 15 residues. For the CDR3, the DNA is TGTGCCAGCAGCTTACTAGGGGGAAGCAATCAGCCCCAGCATTTT. This sequence encodes CASSLLGGSNQPQHF.

V and J are TRBV6-2 or TRBV6-3 and TRBJ1-4; 7 bases map to TRBD1. Germline lookup yields CDR1 MNHEY and CDR2 SVGEGT. This CDR3 has 18 residues. The V gene end was trimmed by 6 bases and the J gene end by 6 bases; junction bases not matched to a gene: 19. CDR3 in DNA: TGTGCCAGCAGCGACGAAGGGGGCGCAAGTTATTCGTATGAAAAACTGTTTTTT. Translation: CASSDEGGASYSYEKLFF.

The chain links TRBV28 to TRBJ1-2; possibly TRBD1 for D (5 bases). The CDR3 has 15 amino acids. Germline V gene data show CDR1 as MDHEN and CDR2 as SYDVKM. V was pared by 2 bases and J by 4 bases, with 14 bases between. CDR3 in DNA: TGTGCCAGCAGTTTAAGGCAGGGTTGGGGCTATGGCTACACCTTC. This sequence encodes CASSLRQGWGYGYTF.

The chain links TRBV11-1 to TRBJ2-3; maybe TRBD1 (6 bases). Germline V gives CDR1 SGHAT, CDR2 FQDESV (reference sequence). This CDR3 has 16 amino acids. The V end lost 5 bases, the J end lost 2 bases, and 17 bases lay between the germline ends. CDR3 amino acids: CASSEGTTAYTDTQYF. DNA for the CDR3: TGTGCCAGCAGCGAAGGGACAACCGCCTACACAGATACGCAGTATTTT.

As concerns this clone: Mismatch with germline at one junction end may stem from a read error. CDR3 residues: CASSYSHEQYF. Here the CDR3 DNA reads TGTGCCAGCAGCTACTCCCACGAGCAGTACTTC. This chain uses TRBV7-2 with TRBJ2-7, with D uncertain. Germline-derived CDR1 and CDR2 are SGHTA and FQGNSA. The CDR3 is 11 residues long.

The table lists this clone with a few counts. The sample has other DNA sequences that encode this CDR3 too. The chain employs TRBV7-3 and TRBJ2-1; 9 bases are a match to TRBD1. Per germline, CDR1 SGHTA and CDR2 FQGTGA. The CDR3 consists of 15 residues. V lost 5 bases to trimming and J lost 2 bases; unmatched junction nucleotides: 4. Here the CDR3 reads CASSPDRGTYNEQFF. CDR3 coding DNA: TGTGCCAGCAGCCCTGACAGGGGGACCTACAATGAGCAGTTCTTC. The variable domain in full, with the rest retrieved from reference TRBV7-3 and TRBJ2-1, is GAGVSQTPSNKVTEKGKYVELRCDPISGHTALYWYRQSLGQGPEFLIYFQGTGAADDSGLPNDRFFAVRPEGSVSTLKIQRTERGDSAVYLCASSPDRGTYNEQFFGPGTRLTVL.

The gene calls are TRBV6-5 and TRBJ1-5, with D possibly being TRBD1 (6 bases). CDR1 is MNHEY and CDR2 is SVGAGI in the germline V gene. V dropped 0 bases and J dropped 0 bases, with 9 bases sitting between them. The CDR3 sequence is 16 residues long. The CDR3 coding sequence is TGTGCCAGCAGTTACTCGCGGGGGGCTAGCAATCAGCCCCAGCATTTT. Protein sequence: CASSYSRGASNQPQHF.

V and J are TRBV11-2 and TRBJ2-7, with 8 bases that match TRBD2. The CDR3 is 16 amino acids. Per germline, CDR1 SGHAT and CDR2 FQNNGV. The V and J ends lost 2 bases and 0 bases, in that order; junction bases with no gene match: 6. CDR3 nucleotides: TGTGCCAGCAGCTTACGGGGGGGAGAGAGCTCCTACGAGCAGTACTTC. This sequence encodes CASSLRGGESSYEQYF.

CDR3 in DNA: TGTGCCAGCAGCCCGACAGCTAACTATGGCTACACCTTC. It specifies CASSPTANYGYTF. The J gene is TRBJ1-2, the V gene TRBV3-1 (or the pseudogene TRBV3-2), with D maybe TRBD1 (5 bases). The CDR3 has 13 residues. V dropped 4 bases and J dropped 0 bases, with 6 bases sitting between them. CDR1 and CDR2 (germline): LGHDT, YNNKEL (reference sequence).